This note documents a single T cell receptor (beta chain) sequence. Produced via immunoSEQ multiplex PCR; TCRdb's table is partial and in-frame only. The table has about 150,000 clones, about 93% seen once. Trimming removed 7 bases from V and 3 bases from J, with 14 bases in between. Germline V gene data show CDR1 as SQVTM and CDR2 as ANQGSEA. The CDR3 loop spans 13 amino acids. This entry is derived from a study of control samples from healthy donors and cancer patients. The source is a woman in her 30s in good health. This chain joins TRBV29-1 and TRBJ2-3, with D possibly being TRBD1 (6 bases). Specimen: blood. CDR3 loop: CSARGRVTDTQYF. The CDR3 DNA is TGCAGCGCCAGGGGCAGGGTGACAGATACGCAGTATTTT.